The entry below gives a single TCR beta chain sequence along with its context. The entry originates in a study of CD8 T cells in ankylosing spondylitis. TCRdb itself ran the 5' RACE reads through MiXCR, one entry per CDR3 protein. The sample records some 340,000 distinct CDR3 sequences, approximately 14% being singletons. CDR1 SGHTA and CDR2 FQGNSA come from the germline V gene. V was pared by 6 bases and J by 4 bases, with 17 bases between. This CDR3 region has 15 residues. The sequenced sample consisted of blood, either unsorted or a sorted T cell fraction (not recorded which). This chain uses TRBV7-2 with TRBJ2-3, with a weak D call TRBD1 (5 bases). The sequence was obtained from a male donor with ankylosing spondylitis or in good health (not recorded which). The CDR3 loop is CASRRPGFLSDTQYF. CDR3 bases: TGTGCCAGCAGACGCCCAGGGTTTCTTTCAGATACGCAGTATTTT. The variable domain in full, completed from reference TRBV7-2 and TRBJ2-3, reads GAGVSQSPSNKVTEKGKDVELRCDPISGHTALYWYRQSLGQGLEFLIYFQGNSAPDKSGLPSDRFSAERTGGSVSTLTIQRTQQEDSAVYLCASRRPGFLSDTQYFGPGTRLTVL.